Given below is one TCR beta chain in context. Its antigen is currently not known. No base-level quality is on record; no much larger clone is a single base apart. The germline V gene supplies CDR1 LGHNA and CDR2 YNFKEQ. V is clipped by 4 bases and J by 3 bases, and the sequence between their germline boundaries is 16 bases long. The CDR3 spans 15 residues, from the cysteine through the phenylalanine. The only DNA kept is the CDR3, 45 bases in frame from the first base. The sample is drawn from a study of type 1 and type 2 diabetes patients (TCRdb year 2016). In terms of the full investigation: About 9 type 1 diabetes patients, four type 2 diabetes patients and six or seven nondiabetic controls were recruited in China to form the cohort. Across the study, CD4+ and CD8+ T cells were positively selected from PBMCs using CD4 or CD8 MicroBeads on MACS columns. Altogether, 15 million to 20 million paired-end reads were produced across the whole study. The study used high-throughput sequencing to profile TCRbeta repertoires and compare individuals with type 1 diabetes, type 2 diabetes and no diabetes. Type 2 diabetes patients were used as a disease comparison group for the type 1 diabetes patients. V gene usage was similar between approximately 20-cycle and 25-cycle amplification, suggesting similar primer efficiencies and random PCR bias. Sequencing of the TCRbeta libraries was paired-end and was performed on Illumina HiSeq 2000 or MiSeq instruments.

The instrument given in TCRdb is Illumina MiSeq. Genomic DNA from sorted T cell subsets was used as template for TCRbeta CDR3 amplification. Multiplex PCR with 30 forward and 13 reverse primers amplified the TCRbeta CDR3 region. After the PCR products were purified with AMPure XP beads, a second PCR of 20 to 25 cycles was run to add indices and adaptors. Before sequencing, the QIAquick Gel Extraction Kit was used to gel-purify the libraries. The authors processed their data as follows. FLASH was used to merge the paired-end reads, and IgBLAST was used to align the reads to IMGT V, D and J germline references. Reads with less than 70% alignment identity to germline references were removed, leaving 9.5 million to 13 million reads across the study. IMGT definitions were followed to assign CDR3 boundaries, reading frame and productivity. Highly-expanded clones were defined as clones at or above 1% of reads, and diversity was measured by normalized Shannon entropy. Unpaired two-tailed t-tests were used to test for differences in Shannon entropy between groups. The public reads were reprocessed in TCRdb via fastp at Q25 and MiXCR, keeping in-frame beta chains. Rows merge per CDR3 protein into single entries with the most common DNA and genes. For this entry, the V and J calls and clone size follow TCRdb and not the study's own pipeline. Present in this sample are 270,000 or so distinct CDR3 sequences, roughly 50% of which were seen just once. 12% to 15% of the sample belongs to the ten largest clones.

Every diabetic patient fulfilled standard classification criteria for type 1 or type 2 diabetes, and glucose and C-peptide were evaluated using WHO-recommended methods. Donors with other autoimmune diseases or infections within the previous four weeks were excluded from participation. From each participant, 7.5 to 10 milliliters of peripheral blood were collected. PBMCs were isolated with LymphoPrep density separation. Study-wide conclusions, independent of this receptor: V and J gene usage patterns of type 2 diabetes and control samples were highly correlated, averaging approximately 0.97 between samples. The study groups were not matched for age and gender, which could bias interpretation. Type 2 diabetes patients had few highly-expanded CD4+ clones (median one), and those clones made up a median approximately 4% of reads. Type 2 diabetes repertoires showed high diversity, significantly greater than type 1 diabetes repertoires in both CD4+ and CD8+ T cells. Because only a limited number of T2D and control samples were sequenced, some T1D-only HECs might also appear in more T2D or control samples.

This sequence uses TRBV4-2 and TRBJ2-7, with the D gene too uncertain to name. The clonotype comes from a man aged 18 to 29 with type 2 diabetes. Input material: peripheral blood mononuclear cells (PBMCs). The nucleotide sequence is TGTGCCAGCAGCCGAGACCCTGGAAAGGTCTACGAGCAGTACTTC. The translation is CASSRDPGKVYEQYF.